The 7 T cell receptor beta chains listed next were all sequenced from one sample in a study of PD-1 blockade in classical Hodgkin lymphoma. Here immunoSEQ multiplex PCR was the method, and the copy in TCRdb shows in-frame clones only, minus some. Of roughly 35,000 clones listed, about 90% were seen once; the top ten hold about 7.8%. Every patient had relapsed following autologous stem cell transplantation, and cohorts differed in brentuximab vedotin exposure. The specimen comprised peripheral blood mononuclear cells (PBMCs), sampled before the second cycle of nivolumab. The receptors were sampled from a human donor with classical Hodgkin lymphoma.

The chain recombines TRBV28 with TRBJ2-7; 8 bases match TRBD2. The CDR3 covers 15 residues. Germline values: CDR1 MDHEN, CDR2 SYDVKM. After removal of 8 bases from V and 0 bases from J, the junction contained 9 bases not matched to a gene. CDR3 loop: CASCSPGGPSYEQYF. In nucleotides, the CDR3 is TGTGCCAGCTGCTCCCCGGGGGGGCCCTCCTACGAGCAGTACTTC.

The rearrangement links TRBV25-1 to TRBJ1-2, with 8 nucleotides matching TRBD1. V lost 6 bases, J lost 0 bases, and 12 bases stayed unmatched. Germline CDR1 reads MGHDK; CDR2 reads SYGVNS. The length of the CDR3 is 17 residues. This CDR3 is CASRGGDRLTSNYGYTF. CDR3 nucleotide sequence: TGTGCCAGCAGGGGAGGGGACAGGCTAACCTCTAACTATGGCTACACCTTC.

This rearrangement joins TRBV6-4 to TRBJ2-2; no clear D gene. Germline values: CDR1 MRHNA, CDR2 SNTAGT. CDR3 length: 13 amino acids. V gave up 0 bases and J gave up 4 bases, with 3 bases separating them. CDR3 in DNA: TGTGCCAGCAGTGACTCCATCACCGGGGAGCTGTTTTTT. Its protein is CASSDSITGELFF.

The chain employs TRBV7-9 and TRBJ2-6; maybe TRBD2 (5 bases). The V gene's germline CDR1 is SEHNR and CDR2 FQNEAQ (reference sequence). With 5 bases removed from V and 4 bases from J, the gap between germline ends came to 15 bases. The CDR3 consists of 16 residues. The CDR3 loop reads CASSAIRTLGANVLTF. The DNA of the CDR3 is TGTGCCAGCAGCGCTATAAGGACTCTCGGGGCCAACGTCCTGACTTTC.

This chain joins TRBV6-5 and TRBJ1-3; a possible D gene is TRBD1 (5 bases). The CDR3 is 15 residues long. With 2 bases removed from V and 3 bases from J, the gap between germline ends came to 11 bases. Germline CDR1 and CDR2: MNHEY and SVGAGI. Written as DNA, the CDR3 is TGTGCCAGCAGTTACGGCCGGGGCTTTGGAAACACCATATATTTT. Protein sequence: CASSYGRGFGNTIYF.

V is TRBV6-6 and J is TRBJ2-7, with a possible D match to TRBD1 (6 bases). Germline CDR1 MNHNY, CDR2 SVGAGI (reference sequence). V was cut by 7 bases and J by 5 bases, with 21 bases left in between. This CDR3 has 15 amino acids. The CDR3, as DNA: TGTGCCAGCACTCCCCGGGATAGGGGGAACCACGAGCAGTACTTC. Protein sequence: CASTPRDRGNHEQYF.

The CDR3 sequence is CAAAGWDNYGYTF. The DNA of the CDR3 is TGTGCGGCCGCAGGGTGGGACAACTATGGCTACACCTTC. This chain connects TRBV10-3 to TRBJ1-2; a weak D match, TRBD1 (5 bases). The CDR3 runs 13 residues. The germline V gene has CDR1 ENHRY and CDR2 SYGVKD.